The 3 T cell receptor beta chains below all came from one sample that was sequenced in a study of PD-1 blockade in classical Hodgkin lymphoma. With no exception, relapse followed autologous stem cell transplantation in all patients, and brentuximab vedotin exposure varied. Profiled with immunoSEQ multiplex PCR; TCRdb holds only in-frame clones, not every one. Counted here are approximately 17,000 clones, 82% occurring once; the ten biggest clones make up roughly 27%. Sequenced here: peripheral blood mononuclear cells (PBMCs), sampled before the second cycle of nivolumab. The receptors were gathered from a human donor with classical Hodgkin lymphoma.

This rearrangement joins TRBV19 to TRBJ1-1; a weak D match, TRBD1 (6 bases). The CDR3 spans 14 residues. The ends were cut back, 1 base at V and 6 bases at J, with 12 bases in the middle. Germline V gene data show CDR1 as LNHDA and CDR2 as SQIVND (reference sequence). The CDR3 DNA is TGTGCCAGTAGTATAGGGGAGAGGACAGCTGAAGCTTTCTTT. Protein sequence: CASSIGERTAEAFF.

V usage is TRBV4-2 and J usage is TRBJ2-1; 12 bases match TRBD2. Looked up from germline, CDR1 is LGHNA and CDR2 is YNFKEQ. The junction had 6 bases not matched to a gene; V was cut back by 6 bases and J by 0 bases. The CDR3 has 17 residues. The DNA of the CDR3 is TGTGCCAGCAGACGGACTAGCGGGGTGAGCTCCTACAATGAGCAGTTCTTC. This sequence encodes CASRRTSGVSSYNEQFF.

The V gene is TRBV28, the J gene TRBJ2-5; 10 positions agree with TRBD2. Trimming took 3 bases from V and 2 from J; bases not matched to a gene: 9. This CDR3 has 17 amino acids. From germline, CDR1 is MDHEN and CDR2 SYDVKM. As DNA, the CDR3 is TGTGCCAGCAGTTTGTCCGGGACTAGCGTAAGGCAAGAGACCCAGTACTTC. Its translation is CASSLSGTSVRQETQYF.